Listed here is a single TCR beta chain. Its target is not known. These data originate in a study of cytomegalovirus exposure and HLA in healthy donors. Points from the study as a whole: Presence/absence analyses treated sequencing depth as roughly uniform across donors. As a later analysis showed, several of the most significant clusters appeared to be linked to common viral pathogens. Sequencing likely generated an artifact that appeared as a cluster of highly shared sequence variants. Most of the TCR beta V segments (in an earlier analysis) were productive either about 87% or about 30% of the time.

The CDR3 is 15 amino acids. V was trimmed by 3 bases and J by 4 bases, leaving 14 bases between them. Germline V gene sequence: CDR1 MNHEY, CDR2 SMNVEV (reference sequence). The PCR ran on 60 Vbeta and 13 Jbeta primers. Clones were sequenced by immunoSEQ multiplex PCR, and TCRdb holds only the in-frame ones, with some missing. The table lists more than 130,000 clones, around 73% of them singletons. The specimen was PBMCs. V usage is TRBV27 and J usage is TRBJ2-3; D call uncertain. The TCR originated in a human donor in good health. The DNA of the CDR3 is TGTGCCAGCAGTTTCCTATCGTCTAACGCAGATACGCAGTATTTT. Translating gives CASSFLSSNADTQYF.